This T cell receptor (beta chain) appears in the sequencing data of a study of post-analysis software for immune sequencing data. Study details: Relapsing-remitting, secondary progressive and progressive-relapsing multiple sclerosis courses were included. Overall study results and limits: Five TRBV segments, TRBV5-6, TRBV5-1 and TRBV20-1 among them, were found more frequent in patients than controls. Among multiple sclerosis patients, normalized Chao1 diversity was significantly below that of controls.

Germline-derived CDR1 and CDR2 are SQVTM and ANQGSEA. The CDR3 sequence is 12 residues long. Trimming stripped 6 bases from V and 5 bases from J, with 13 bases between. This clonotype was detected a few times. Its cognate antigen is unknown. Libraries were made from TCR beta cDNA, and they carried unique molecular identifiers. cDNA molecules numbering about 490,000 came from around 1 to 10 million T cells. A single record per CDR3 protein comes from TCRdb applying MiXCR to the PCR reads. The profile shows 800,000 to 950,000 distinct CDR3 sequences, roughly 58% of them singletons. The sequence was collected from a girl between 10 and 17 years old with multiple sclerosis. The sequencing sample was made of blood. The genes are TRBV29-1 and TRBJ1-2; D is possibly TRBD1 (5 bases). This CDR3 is CSVLGDSYGYTF. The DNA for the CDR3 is TGCAGCGTCCTCGGGGACTCATATGGCTACACCTTC.